This T cell receptor beta chain came from a study of blood T cell repertoires in COVID-19. TCRdb's copy holds only in-frame clones and misses some; the assay was immunoSEQ multiplex PCR. The sample lists about 58,000 clones, 85% to 90% occurring once. Material: peripheral blood. The TCR comes from a man aged 60 to 69 with active COVID-19.

The CDR3 DNA reads TGTGCCAGCAGCTTAGTTAGCGGGGGGGCCAATGAGCAGTTCTTC. It codes for CASSLVSGGANEQFF. This chain uses TRBV7-6 with TRBJ2-1; 11 nucleotides line up with TRBD2. CDR3 length equals 15 residues. Germline values: CDR1 SGHVS, CDR2 FNYEAQ. V lost 1 base to trimming and J lost 6 bases; unmatched junction nucleotides: 2.